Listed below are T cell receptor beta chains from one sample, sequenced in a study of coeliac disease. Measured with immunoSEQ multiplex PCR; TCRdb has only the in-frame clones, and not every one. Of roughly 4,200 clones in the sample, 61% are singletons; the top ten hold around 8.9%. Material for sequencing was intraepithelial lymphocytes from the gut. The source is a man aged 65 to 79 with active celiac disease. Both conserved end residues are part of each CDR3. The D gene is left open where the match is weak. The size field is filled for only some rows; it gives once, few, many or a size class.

cdr3_nt: TGTGCCAGTAGTATTGGAACAGCAAACATTCAGTACTTC
cdr3_aa: CASSIGTANIQYF
d_call: -
clone_size: once
v_call: TRBV19
j_call: TRBJ2-4

cdr3_nt: TGTGCCAGCAGTGAGCTTGCGGGCGGTAATTCACCCCTCCACTTT
cdr3_aa: CASSELAGGNSPLHF
d_call: -
clone_size: -
v_call: TRBV6-1
j_call: TRBJ1-6

cdr3_nt: TGTGCCAGCAGCGGACAGTTCTCCTACGAGCAGTACTTC
cdr3_aa: CASSGQFSYEQYF
d_call: -
clone_size: few
v_call: TRBV7-2
j_call: TRBJ2-7

cdr3_nt: TGTGCCAGTAGTATAGCGGGGGGGCGGGTCGGGGACTACAATGAGCAGTTCTTC
cdr3_aa: CASSIAGGRVGDYNEQFF
d_call: TRBD2
clone_size: -
v_call: TRBV19
j_call: TRBJ2-1

cdr3_nt: TGTGCCTGGAAAGGGACAGGGCCTGATAACTATGGCTACACCTTC
cdr3_aa: CAWKGTGPDNYGYTF
d_call: TRBD1
clone_size: -
v_call: TRBV30
j_call: TRBJ1-2

cdr3_nt: TGCGCCAGCAGCCAAGATTTAGCCCGGGGAGCTAACTATGGCTACACCTTC
cdr3_aa: CASSQDLARGANYGYTF
d_call: -
clone_size: -
v_call: TRBV4-3
j_call: TRBJ1-2

cdr3_nt: TGTGCCAGAAGCTCCCCGTGGCCGTCGCAAGAGACCCAGTACTTC
cdr3_aa: CARSSPWPSQETQYF
d_call: -
clone_size: -
v_call: TRBV5-3
j_call: TRBJ2-5

cdr3_nt: TGTGCCAGCAGCCCATCCTCCGGTGTGCGGGAGACCCAGTACTTC
cdr3_aa: CASSPSSGVRETQYF
d_call: -
clone_size: -
v_call: TRBV5-6
j_call: TRBJ2-5

cdr3_nt: TGTGCCAGCAGCTTGGTCCCAGGGGGAAGGTACAATGAGCAGTTCTTC
cdr3_aa: CASSLVPGGRYNEQFF
d_call: TRBD1
clone_size: -
v_call: TRBV5-7
j_call: TRBJ2-1

cdr3_nt: TGTGCCAGCAGCCAAGATTGGCAGGGTTATAATTCACCCCTCCACTTT
cdr3_aa: CASSQDWQGYNSPLHF
d_call: -
clone_size: -
v_call: TRBV4-2
j_call: TRBJ1-6

cdr3_nt: TGTGCCAGCAGTTACAGCGGTTATAGCAATCAGCCCCAGCATTTT
cdr3_aa: CASSYSGYSNQPQHF
d_call: -
clone_size: -
v_call: TRBV6-5
j_call: TRBJ1-5

cdr3_nt: TGTGCCAGCAGCCCGCCGACAGGGAATCAAGAGACCCAGTACTTC
cdr3_aa: CASSPPTGNQETQYF
d_call: TRBD1
clone_size: -
v_call: TRBV5-8
j_call: TRBJ2-5

cdr3_nt: TGTGCCAGCAGCGTAGAAAACGGGGAAGGCTACGAGCAGTACTTC
cdr3_aa: CASSVENGEGYEQYF
d_call: -
clone_size: -
v_call: TRBV9
j_call: TRBJ2-7

cdr3_nt: TGCGCCAGCAGCTTCTTTCTTTTATCGGACAGGGTGGTAGATACGCAGTATTTT
cdr3_aa: CASSFFLLSDRVVDTQYF
d_call: TRBD1
clone_size: -
v_call: TRBV5-1
j_call: TRBJ2-3

cdr3_nt: TGTGCCAGCAGCTTAGGAGCCGCCCCGTCCTTTTACGAGCAGTACTTC
cdr3_aa: CASSLGAAPSFYEQYF
d_call: -
clone_size: once
v_call: TRBV7-9
j_call: TRBJ2-7

cdr3_nt: TGCGCCAGTGAACAGGGGGCCGACACCGGGGAGCTGTTTTTT
cdr3_aa: CASEQGADTGELFF
d_call: TRBD1
clone_size: medium-sized
v_call: TRBV5-1
j_call: TRBJ2-2

cdr3_nt: TGCGCCAGCAGCCAAGGCCAGGGATATTCGGGCGAGCAGTACTTC
cdr3_aa: CASSQGQGYSGEQYF
d_call: -
clone_size: once
v_call: TRBV4-1
j_call: TRBJ2-7

cdr3_nt: TGTGCCAGCAGCTTACGGGGGGGCGATAATGAGCAGTTCTTC
cdr3_aa: CASSLRGGDNEQFF
d_call: TRBD2
clone_size: -
v_call: TRBV11-3
j_call: TRBJ2-1

cdr3_nt: TGTGCCAGCAGTTTACAGGGATACACTGAAGCTTTCTTT
cdr3_aa: CASSLQGYTEAFF
d_call: -
clone_size: -
v_call: TRBV27
j_call: TRBJ1-1

cdr3_nt: TGCGCCAGCAGCCCAACGGGACAGGGGGTAAATCAGCCCCAGCATTTT
cdr3_aa: CASSPTGQGVNQPQHF
d_call: TRBD1
clone_size: -
v_call: TRBV5-1
j_call: TRBJ1-5

cdr3_nt: TGTGCCAGCGGACATAACATGAACACTGAAGCTTTCTTT
cdr3_aa: CASGHNMNTEAFF
d_call: -
clone_size: large
v_call: TRBV2
j_call: TRBJ1-1

cdr3_nt: TGTGCCAGCAGTGAGGGACTAGCTCCAGATACGCAGTATTTT
cdr3_aa: CASSEGLAPDTQYF
d_call: TRBD2
clone_size: -
v_call: TRBV6-1
j_call: TRBJ2-3

cdr3_nt: TGTGCCAGCTCACTGGGACAGGCCGCCTACGAGCAGTACTTC
cdr3_aa: CASSLGQAAYEQYF
d_call: TRBD1
clone_size: once
v_call: TRBV18
j_call: TRBJ2-7

cdr3_nt: TGTGCCAGCAAACGACAGGGGACGAACACTGAAGCTTTCTTT
cdr3_aa: CASKRQGTNTEAFF
d_call: TRBD1
clone_size: few
v_call: TRBV28
j_call: TRBJ1-1

cdr3_nt: TGCGCCAGCAGCCAGCACTCCGGGACTAAGCATGAGCAGTTCTTC
cdr3_aa: CASSQHSGTKHEQFF
d_call: TRBD2
clone_size: -
v_call: TRBV4-1
j_call: TRBJ2-1

cdr3_nt: TGTGCCAGCAGCAAAGCCGGGGTCAATCAGCCCCAGCATTTT
cdr3_aa: CASSKAGVNQPQHF
d_call: -
clone_size: -
v_call: TRBV9
j_call: TRBJ1-5

cdr3_nt: TGTGCCAGCAGCGTAGAGGGGCAGCCATGGGATGGCTACACCTTC
cdr3_aa: CASSVEGQPWDGYTF
d_call: -
clone_size: -
v_call: TRBV9
j_call: TRBJ1-2

cdr3_nt: TGTGCCAGCAGCCGACAGTACGAGCAGTACTTC
cdr3_aa: CASSRQYEQYF
d_call: -
clone_size: few
v_call: TRBV6-6
j_call: TRBJ2-7

cdr3_nt: TGTGCCAGCAGTGTGGAGCGGGGGGGCTTCGACTACAATGAGCAGTTCTTC
cdr3_aa: CASSVERGGFDYNEQFF
d_call: TRBD2
clone_size: few
v_call: TRBV2
j_call: TRBJ2-1

cdr3_nt: TGTGCCACCTCACTTACGACAGGGTATGGCTACACCTTC
cdr3_aa: CATSLTTGYGYTF
d_call: TRBD1
clone_size: -
v_call: TRBV28
j_call: TRBJ1-2

cdr3_nt: TGTGCCAGCAGCCGCGACAGGGGAAGCACAGATACGCAGTATTTT
cdr3_aa: CASSRDRGSTDTQYF
d_call: TRBD1
clone_size: -
v_call: TRBV14
j_call: TRBJ2-3

cdr3_nt: TGTGCCAGCAGCTCGGGACTAGCGGGGGAGACCCAGTACTTC
cdr3_aa: CASSSGLAGETQYF
d_call: TRBD2
clone_size: -
v_call: TRBV7-2
j_call: TRBJ2-5

cdr3_nt: TGTGCCAGCAGCCCAATATTAGCGGGAGGGAGGAACGAGCAGTACTTC
cdr3_aa: CASSPILAGGRNEQYF
d_call: TRBD2
clone_size: -
v_call: TRBV28
j_call: TRBJ2-7

cdr3_nt: TGCGCCAGCAGCCAAGCCTCCCGAGAGGCCCGATTGGGGACCCAGTACTTC
cdr3_aa: CASSQASREARLGTQYF
d_call: -
clone_size: -
v_call: TRBV4-1
j_call: TRBJ2-5

cdr3_nt: TGTGCCAGCAGTGGATCAGGACAGATCTCTGGAAACACCATATATTTT
cdr3_aa: CASSGSGQISGNTIYF
d_call: -
clone_size: -
v_call: TRBV27
j_call: TRBJ1-3

cdr3_nt: TGTGCCATCAGTGAGTCCGGGACTGAGAACACTGAAGCTTTCTTT
cdr3_aa: CAISESGTENTEAFF
d_call: -
clone_size: once
v_call: TRBV10-3
j_call: TRBJ1-1

cdr3_nt: TGTGCCAGCAGTTTATCCCGCACGGGTGGCTACACCTTC
cdr3_aa: CASSLSRTGGYTF
d_call: -
clone_size: -
v_call: TRBV27
j_call: TRBJ1-2

cdr3_nt: TGTGCCACCAGCTGGACAGGGGAGACCGACGAGCAGTACTTC
cdr3_aa: CATSWTGETDEQYF
d_call: TRBD1
clone_size: -
v_call: TRBV15
j_call: TRBJ2-7

cdr3_nt: TGTGCCAGCAGCGTAGTTAGCGGTTCCTACAATGAGCAGTTCTTC
cdr3_aa: CASSVVSGSYNEQFF
d_call: -
clone_size: -
v_call: TRBV9
j_call: TRBJ2-1

cdr3_nt: TGCGCCAGCAGCTTTGGCGGCAGCGGTACCGGGGAGCTGTTTTTT
cdr3_aa: CASSFGGSGTGELFF
d_call: -
clone_size: few
v_call: TRBV5-1
j_call: TRBJ2-2

cdr3_nt: TGTGCCAGCAGCCACGGACAGAACTATGGCTACACCTTC
cdr3_aa: CASSHGQNYGYTF
d_call: -
clone_size: -
v_call: TRBV6-1
j_call: TRBJ1-2

cdr3_nt: TGTGCCAGCAGCCCGGGACAGGGGGCCCACGAGCAGTACTTC
cdr3_aa: CASSPGQGAHEQYF
d_call: TRBD1
clone_size: few
v_call: TRBV9
j_call: TRBJ2-7

cdr3_nt: TGTGCCAGCAGCTTAGGTCTAGCGGAACTGGGTGAGCAGTACTTC
cdr3_aa: CASSLGLAELGEQYF
d_call: TRBD2
clone_size: -
v_call: TRBV11-3
j_call: TRBJ2-7

cdr3_nt: TGCGCCAGCAGCTTGGGATCTGCAGGGATTTTATACGAGCAGTACTTC
cdr3_aa: CASSLGSAGILYEQYF
d_call: -
clone_size: -
v_call: TRBV5-1
j_call: TRBJ2-7

cdr3_nt: TGTGCCAGCAGTGTCCGACAGGACTCTAATGAAAAACTGCTTTTT
cdr3_aa: CASSVRQDSNEKLLF
d_call: -
clone_size: -
v_call: TRBV2
j_call: TRBJ1-4

cdr3_nt: TGTGCCAGCAGTTTCGGGGGGGCCGGGGAGCTGTTTTTT
cdr3_aa: CASSFGGAGELFF
d_call: TRBD2
clone_size: -
v_call: TRBV7-3
j_call: TRBJ2-2